The 17 T cell receptor beta chains below come from one sample, sequenced in a study of breast tumors, draining lymph nodes, adjacent tissues. TCRdb redid the calling of the multiplex PCR reads with MiXCR, one entry per CDR3 protein. This sample carries around 170,000 distinct CDR3 sequences, about 30% of them seen once, and the ten largest clones take over 3.5%. Breast cancer patients provided tissue from their axillary draining lymph nodes. Sequencing was carried out using axillary lymph node tissue. These receptors originate from a female donor with breast cancer. Some clones in this sample may be carry-over from other donors' samples.

This clonotype was counted only a few times. A much larger clone differs from this one at a single base, so this may be a read error. The chain couples TRBV20-1 to TRBJ2-1; D perhaps matches TRBD2 (6 bases). Germline V CDR1 and CDR2: DFQATT, SNEGSKA (reference sequence). The V and J ends lost 4 bases and 7 bases respectively, with 23 bases between them. This CDR3 comprises 16 residues. The CDR3 DNA reads as TGCAGTGCTAAGGAGGGCCGGGCGGGGCGCCGGAATGAGCAGTTCTTC. Translation gives CSAKEGRAGRRNEQFF.

This clonotype was recorded a few times. This sequence joins TRBV19 and TRBJ1-1; weak D call: TRBD1 (5 bases). Germline V gene lookup returns CDR1 LNHDA and CDR2 SQIVND (reference sequence). This CDR3 comprises 12 residues. Trimming left V 1 base short and J 7 bases short, with 7 bases between. The DNA for the CDR3 is TGTGCCAGTAGTATAGGGAGGGGTGAAGCTTTCTTT. Residues: CASSIGRGEAFF.

For this clonotype: This may be a read error: a much more frequent sequence differs by one nucleotide. The V gene is TRBV7-3, the J gene TRBJ2-1, with 7 bases that match TRBD2. Germline V gives CDR1 SGHTA, CDR2 FQGTGA. There are 15 residues in the CDR3. In DNA, the CDR3 is TGTGCCAGCAGCTTAATGCCTAGCGGACCAGATCGGCAGCTCTTC. It specifies CASSLMPSGPDRQLF.

On this clonotype: This clone may be a read error of a much larger clone one base away. V gene TRBV11-2 combines with J gene TRBJ2-7; 7 nucleotides line up with TRBD1. The length of the CDR3 is 11 residues. The V gene end was trimmed by 5 bases and the J gene end by 11 bases; junction bases not matched to a gene: 6. Germline loops: CDR1 SGHAT, CDR2 FQNNGV. The CDR3 nucleotides read TGTGCCAGCAGCAGCACAGGGGAGAAGTACTTC. It translates to CASSSTGEKYF.

This chain uses TRBV20-1 with TRBJ1-5, with unresolved D. The CDR3 is 14 amino acids. Germline loops: CDR1 DFQATT, CDR2 SNEGSKA (reference sequence). V lost 3 bases and J 11 bases, leaving 20 bases between the germline ends. Here the CDR3 reads CSARVVGSTETQHF. In DNA form, the CDR3 reads TGCAGTGCTAGGGTAGTAGGGAGCACAGAGACCCAGCATTTT.

Comment on this clonotype: Given a much more abundant clone one base away, this may be a read error. This chain uses TRBV19 with TRBJ2-5; no definite D call. The CDR3 runs to 14 residues. Germline assignment: CDR1 LNHDA and CDR2 SQIVND (reference sequence). CDR3 nucleotides: TGTGCCAGTAGTATTGGGCAGAGCCAAGAGGCCCAGTACTTC. Protein sequence: CASSIGQSQEAQYF. The full variable domain, rest sourced from reference TRBV19 and TRBJ2-5, is DGGITQSPKYLFRKEGQNVTLSCEQNLNHDAMYWYRQDPGQGLRLIYYSQIVNDFQKGDIAEGYSVSREKKESFPLTVTSAQKNPTAFYLCASSIGQSQEAQYFGPGTRLLVL.

This clonotype was observed many times. The chain has TRBV5-1 and TRBJ1-2, with D perhaps matching TRBD1 (5 bases). The CDR3 contains 15 residues. Germline CDR1 and CDR2: SGHRS and YFSETQ. V shed 7 bases and J shed 2 bases, with 18 bases lying between them. CDR3 sequence (DNA): TGCGCCAGCCAGGGTGGGTCAGGGACCAACTATGGCTACACCTTC. It is translated as CASQGGSGTNYGYTF. Filled out from reference TRBV5-1 and TRBJ1-2, the complete variable domain reads KAGVTQTPRYLIKTRGQQVTLSCSPISGHRSVSWYQQTPGQGLQFLFEYFSETQRNKGNFPGRFSGRQFSNSRSEMNVSTLELGDSALYLCASQGGSGTNYGYTFGSGTRLTVV.

This clonotype came up many times. The chain is built from TRBV5-4 and TRBJ1-3; a possible D gene is TRBD1 (6 bases). In germline, CDR1 is SGHNT, CDR2 YYREEE (reference sequence). The CDR3 totals 15 residues. Trimming shortened V by 4 bases and J by 0 bases, and 11 bases separated the two germline ends. The CDR3: CASSVDRSSGNTIYF. For the CDR3, the DNA is TGTGCCAGCAGCGTCGACAGGAGCTCTGGAAACACCATATATTTT.

This clonotype was counted ten times or more. The rearrangement uses TRBV30 and TRBJ1-2, with D possibly matching TRBD1 (5 bases). CDR1 is GTSNPN and CDR2 is SVGIG in the germline V gene (reference sequence). CDR3 length equals 15 residues. V lost 8 bases and J lost 4, with 23 bases in between. The CDR3 here is CATRTMGVEVYGYTF. The CDR3 DNA sequence: TGTGCCACGCGTACAATGGGGGTCGAAGTCTATGGCTACACCTTC.

This clonotype was counted at least ten times. This chain connects TRBV20-1 to TRBJ2-7; the match to TRBD1 covers 11 bases. J gave up 6 bases and V 6 bases, and 10 bases lay outside the gene matches. The CDR3 is 14 residues long. Germline lookup yields CDR1 DFQATT and CDR2 SNEGSKA (reference sequence). CDR3 DNA sequence: TGCAGTGCAAATAAGCGGGACAGGGGGGGCGAGCAGTACTTC. Residues: CSANKRDRGGEQYF.

There are many counts of this clonotype. The V and J genes are TRBV20-1 and TRBJ2-3; 10 bases align to TRBD2. This CDR3 has 18 amino acids. Trimming removed 0 bases from V and 3 bases from J; junction bases left unmatched: 12. CDR1 and CDR2 (germline): DFQATT, SNEGSKA (reference sequence). CDR3 amino acids: CSARDLYDASGSTDTQYF. The CDR3, as DNA: TGCAGTGCTAGAGATCTTTATGACGCTAGCGGGAGTACAGATACGCAGTATTTT.

A note on this clonotype: The junction and the germline gene differ at one end; a read error may be behind it. The chain combines TRBV11-3 with TRBJ2-3, with unresolved D. Per germline, CDR1 SGHNT and CDR2 YENEEA. The CDR3 runs 15 residues. The chain's CDR3 is CASSLGRRSTDTQYF. The CDR3 DNA reads TGTGCCAGCAGCTTAGGACGTCGGTCCACAGATACACAGTATTTT. Combining the CDR3 with reference TRBV11-3 and TRBJ2-3 gives the whole variable domain EAGVVQSPRYKIIEKKQPVAFWCNPISGHNTLYWYLQNLGQGPELLIRYENEEAVDDSQLPKDRFSAERLKGVDSTLKIQPAELGDSAVYLCASSLGRRSTDTQYFGPGTRLTVL.

This clonotype has only one observation. The gene calls are TRBV7-2 and TRBJ1-1; D is perhaps TRBD1 (5 bases). Trimming stripped 8 bases from V and 10 bases from J, with 20 bases between. There are 13 residues in the CDR3. Looked up from germline, CDR1 is SGHTA and CDR2 is FQGNSA. The DNA of the CDR3 is TGTGCCAGCGCATTAAAGGGGTGGGGCGGAGCTTTCTTT. Translated: CASALKGWGGAFF.

A remark on this clonotype: The junction and the germline gene differ at one end; a read error may be behind it. This rearrangement joins TRBV5-1 to TRBJ1-5; D possibly corresponds to TRBD1 (5 bases). The CDR3 totals 14 residues. Germline-derived CDR1 and CDR2 are SGHRS and YFSETQ. The CDR3 region is CASSSGGGNHPQHF. The CDR3 DNA follows: TGCGCCAGCAGCTCCGGCGGGGGGAATCACCCCCAGCATTTT. Combining the CDR3 with reference TRBV5-1 and TRBJ1-5 gives the whole variable domain KAGVTQTPRYLIKTRGQQVTLSCSPISGHRSVSWYQQTPGQGLQFLFEYFSETQRNKGNFPGRFSGRQFSNSRSEMNVSTLELGDSALYLCASSSGGGNHPQHFGDGTRLSIL.

As for this clonotype: Since a much larger clone is just one base distant, this may be a read error. The chain couples TRBV7-6 to TRBJ2-2; 8 positions agree with TRBD1. Germline lookup yields CDR1 SGHVS and CDR2 FNYEAQ. The CDR3 is 15 amino acids. V was clipped by 4 bases and J by 7 bases; unmatched bases: 8. The CDR3 sequence is CASSSGTGTLGELFF. DNA for the CDR3: TGTGCCAGCAGCTCGGGGACAGGTACACTCGGGGAGCTGTTTTTT.

This chain uses TRBV20-1 with TRBJ1-5; tentative D call: TRBD1 (5 bases). Germline values: CDR1 DFQATT, CDR2 SNEGSKA (reference sequence). The CDR3 totals 17 residues. Trimming removed 0 bases at V and 1 base at J, with 16 bases between. The CDR3 DNA sequence: TGCAGTGCTAGAGATAGGGGAATGGTGCGGAGCAATCAGCCCCAGCATTTT. Protein sequence: CSARDRGMVRSNQPQHF.

This clonotype was observed many times. The rearrangement uses TRBV5-1 and TRBJ2-1; D gene ambiguous. Trimming stripped 5 bases from V and 3 bases from J, with 6 bases between. Germline V gene sequence: CDR1 SGHRS, CDR2 YFSETQ. This CDR3 is built from 12 residues. The CDR3 region is CASSNYYNEQFF. The DNA for the CDR3 is TGCGCCAGCAGTAACTACTACAATGAGCAGTTCTTC.